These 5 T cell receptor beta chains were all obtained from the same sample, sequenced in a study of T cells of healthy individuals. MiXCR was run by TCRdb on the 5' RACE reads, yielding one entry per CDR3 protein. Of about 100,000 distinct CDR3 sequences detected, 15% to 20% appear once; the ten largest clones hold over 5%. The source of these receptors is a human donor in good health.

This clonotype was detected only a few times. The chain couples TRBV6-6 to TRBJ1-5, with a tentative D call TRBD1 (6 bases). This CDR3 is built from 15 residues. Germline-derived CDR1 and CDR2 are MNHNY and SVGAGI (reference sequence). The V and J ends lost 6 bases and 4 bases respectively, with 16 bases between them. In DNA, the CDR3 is TGTGCCAGCAGCATTACAGGGTGGGGTAATCAGCCCCAGCATTTT. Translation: CASSITGWGNQPQHF.

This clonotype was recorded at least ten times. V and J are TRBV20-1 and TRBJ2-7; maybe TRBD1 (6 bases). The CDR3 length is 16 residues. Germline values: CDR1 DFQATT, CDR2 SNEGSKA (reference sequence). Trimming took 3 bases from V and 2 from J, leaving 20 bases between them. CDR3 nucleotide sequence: TGCAGTGCTAGCCCAAGGGACATCCAGGGCACCTACGAGCAGTACTTC. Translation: CSASPRDIQGTYEQYF.

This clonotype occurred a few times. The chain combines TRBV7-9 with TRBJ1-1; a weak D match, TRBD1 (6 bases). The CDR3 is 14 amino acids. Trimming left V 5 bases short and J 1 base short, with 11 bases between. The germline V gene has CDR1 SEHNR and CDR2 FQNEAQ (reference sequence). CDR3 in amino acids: CASSPRGPNTEAFF. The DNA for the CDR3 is TGTGCCAGCAGCCCCCGGGGGCCGAACACTGAAGCTTTCTTT.

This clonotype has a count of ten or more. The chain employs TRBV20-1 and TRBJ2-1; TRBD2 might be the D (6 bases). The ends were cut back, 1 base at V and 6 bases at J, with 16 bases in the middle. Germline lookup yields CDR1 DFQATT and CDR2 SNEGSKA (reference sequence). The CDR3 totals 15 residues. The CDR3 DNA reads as TGCAGTGCTAGAGTTCCCCCGGGGGAGAGCAATGAGCAGTTCTTC. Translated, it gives CSARVPPGESNEQFF.

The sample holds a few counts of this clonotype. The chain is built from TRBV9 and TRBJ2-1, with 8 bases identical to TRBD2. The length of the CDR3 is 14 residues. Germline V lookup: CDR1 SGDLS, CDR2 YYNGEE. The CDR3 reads CGEGRGDRRNEQFF. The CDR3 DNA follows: TGTGGCGAGGGGCGGGGGGATCGGAGGAATGAGCAGTTCTTC.